A single sample is the source of the 10 T cell receptor beta chains below, sequenced in a study of T cells after yellow fever vaccination. TCRdb processed the 5' RACE reads anew with MiXCR; each CDR3 protein has one entry. Here the sample spans 250,000 to 350,000 distinct CDR3 sequences, about 4.5% being singletons. This material consisted of PBMCs, taken 15 days after the yellow fever booster vaccination. The receptors derive from a man between 18 and 35 years old who received the YFV17D yellow fever vaccine.

This clonotype has only a few counts. V is TRBV10-3 and J is TRBJ1-1, with 9 bases aligning to TRBD1. Germline values: CDR1 ENHRY, CDR2 SYGVKD. Trimming at V came to 6 bases and at J to 6 bases, leaving 14 bases not matched to a gene. CDR3 length: 16 amino acids. The CDR3 DNA sequence: TGTGCCATCAGACCGGGACAGGGCCATTCGGGGTCTGAAGCTTTCTTT. Protein product: CAIRPGQGHSGSEAFF.

Remarks on this clonotype: The junction departs from germline at one end; a sequencing error may be responsible. The rearrangement links TRBV5-1 to TRBJ1-3; D gene unclear. The CDR3 is 16 amino acids. Germline loops: CDR1 SGHRS, CDR2 YFSETQ. CDR3 region: CASSPGDARSGYTIYF. CDR3 bases: TGCGCCAGCAGCCCCGGAGACGCCCGCTCTGGATACACCATATATTTT. Combining the CDR3 with reference TRBV5-1 and TRBJ1-3 gives the whole variable domain KAGVTQTPRYLIKTRGQQVTLSCSPISGHRSVSWYQQTPGQGLQFLFEYFSETQRNKGNFPGRFSGRQFSNSRSEMNVSTLELGDSALYLCASSPGDARSGYTIYFGEGSWLTVV.

The rearrangement joins TRBV25-1 to TRBJ2-2, with 8 bases aligning to TRBD2. This CDR3 is 17 amino acids long. CDR1 MGHDK and CDR2 SYGVNS come from the germline V gene. The V gene end was trimmed by 11 bases and the J gene end by 5 bases; junction bases not matched to a gene: 19. The CDR3 sequence is CASSEGRGLGQTGELFF. Written as DNA, the CDR3 is TGTGCCTCCAGTGAAGGACGGGGACTAGGCCAGACCGGGGAGCTGTTTTTT.

About this clonotype itself: A much larger clone lies a single base off, so this may be a read error. This chain links TRBV9 with TRBJ2-1; possibly TRBD1 or TRBD2 for D (6 bases each). Trimming removed 7 bases at V and 1 base at J, with 15 bases between. Germline-derived CDR1 and CDR2 are SGDLS and YYNGEE. The CDR3 loop spans 15 amino acids. CDR3 DNA sequence: TGTGCCAGCGGCCAAGAGGGGGGTTCCTACAATGAGCAGTTCTTC. Its translation: CASGQEGGSYNEQFF.

This clonotype has ten or more counts. The gene calls are TRBV20-1 and TRBJ2-5, with TRBD2 matching over 11 bases. This CDR3 spans 15 amino acids. Germline assignment: CDR1 DFQATT and CDR2 SNEGSKA (reference sequence). After removal of 1 base from V and 2 bases from J, the junction contained 3 bases not matched to a gene. DNA for the CDR3: TGCAGTGCTAGAGGTTTAGCGGGGGGGCAAGAGACCCAGTACTTC. Amino acids: CSARGLAGGQETQYF.

This clonotype was found many times. This chain links TRBV5-1 with TRBJ2-5; D may be TRBD2 (6 bases). V was cut by 2 bases and J by 4 bases, with 15 bases left in between. CDR1 SGHRS and CDR2 YFSETQ come from the germline V gene. The CDR3 runs to 15 residues. The CDR3 region has the DNA TGCGCCAGCAGCTTTTTGGGTAGCGGCGTAGAGACCCAGTACTTC. This sequence encodes CASSFLGSGVETQYF.

There are a few counts of this clonotype. The chain carries TRBV18 and TRBJ2-5, with no clear D. V was trimmed by 2 bases and J by 5 bases, leaving 9 bases between them. The CDR3 consists of 13 residues. Germline CDR1 is KGHSH and CDR2 is LQKENI. CDR3 sequence reads: CASSPFRKETQYF. The CDR3 region has the DNA TGTGCCAGCTCACCATTCCGTAAGGAGACCCAGTACTTC.

This clonotype was counted ten times or more. The rearrangement joins TRBV7-6 to TRBJ2-3; tentatively, D is TRBD2 (5 bases). Trimming stripped 5 bases from V and 7 bases from J, with 7 bases between. Germline V lookup: CDR1 SGHVS, CDR2 FNYEAQ. The CDR3 runs 11 residues. The CDR3 here is CASSEGNTQYF. The CDR3 DNA follows: TGTGCCAGCAGCGAGGGAAATACGCAGTATTTT.

This clonotype has at least ten counts. This chain connects TRBV12-3 or TRBV12-4 to TRBJ2-3, with 9 bases fitting TRBD2. This CDR3 region has 16 residues. With 3 bases clipped from V and 0 bases from J, the junction kept 4 bases outside the gene matches. The CDR3 protein is CASSLDTSGSTDTQYF. The CDR3 DNA follows: TGTGCCAGCAGTTTGGATACTAGCGGGAGCACAGATACGCAGTATTTT.

This rearrangement joins TRBV12-3 or TRBV12-4 to TRBJ2-3; 11 bases match TRBD2. The V and J ends lost 6 bases and 2 bases, in that order; junction bases with no gene match: 7. The CDR3 is 16 residues long. DNA for the CDR3: TGTGCCAGCAGCCCGGCTAGCGGGGGGCCCACAGATACGCAGTATTTT. Translating gives CASSPASGGPTDTQYF.